Listed below are T cell receptor beta chains from one sample, sequenced in a study of blood T cell repertoires in COVID-19. Clones were sequenced by immunoSEQ multiplex PCR, and TCRdb holds only the in-frame ones, with some missing. The table shows about 61,000 clones, with just under 85% occurring only once. Sequencing input: peripheral blood. The receptors come from a man between 65 and 79 years old with acute or convalescent COVID-19. CDR3s include the opening cysteine and the closing phenylalanine or tryptophan. The D gene is left open where the match is weak. A clone size is listed for some rows: how often the clone was seen (once, few, many), or a class if it is expanded.

CDR3aa,CDR3nt,j_gene,d_gene,v_gene,abundance
CASSLGLAGGPSSYEQYF,TGTGCCAGCAGCTTGGGTCTAGCGGGGGGCCCGAGCTCCTACGAGCAGTACTTC,TRBJ2-7,TRBD2,TRBV5-6,NA
CASSIGVRGKGSYNSPLHF,TGTGCCAGTAGCATTGGGGTGAGGGGGAAGGGGTCCTATAATTCACCCCTCCACTTT,TRBJ1-6,NA,TRBV19,NA
CASSLTFNQPQHF,TGTGCCAGCAGCCTCACATTCAATCAGCCCCAGCATTTT,TRBJ1-5,NA,TRBV6-5,NA
CASSRDRGRSGELFF,TGTGCCAGTAGTCGGGACAGGGGGAGGTCCGGGGAGCTGTTTTTT,TRBJ2-2,TRBD1,TRBV19,NA
CASTREPSSGQETQYF,TGTGCCAGCACAAGAGAGCCCTCTAGCGGACAAGAGACCCAGTACTTC,TRBJ2-5,TRBD2,TRBV4-2,NA
CASSLWTGGGNEQFF,TGCGCCAGCAGCTTGTGGACAGGGGGTGGTAATGAGCAGTTCTTC,TRBJ2-1,TRBD1,TRBV5-1,NA
CASSRRAGREGGEAFF,TGTGCCAGTAGCCGTAGAGCCGGCAGGGAGGGAGGTGAAGCTTTCTTT,TRBJ1-1,NA,TRBV19,NA
CASSEGHSSYNEQFF,TGTGCCAGCAGTGAAGGTCATAGCTCCTACAATGAGCAGTTCTTC,TRBJ2-1,NA,TRBV6-1,NA
CASSPTGYTEAFF,TGTGCCAGCAGTCCAACAGGGTACACTGAAGCTTTCTTT,TRBJ1-1,NA,TRBV6-5,few
CASSLVQGWAYGYTF,TGTGCCAGCAGCTTAGTGCAAGGCTGGGCTTATGGCTACACCTTC,TRBJ1-2,NA,TRBV11-2,few
CASSGTGSNEKLFF,TGTGCCAGTAGTGGGACAGGATCTAATGAAAAACTGTTTTTT,TRBJ1-4,TRBD1,TRBV19,NA
CASRSTGRAQYF,TGTGCCAGCAGGTCGACAGGGCGGGCCCAGTACTTC,TRBJ2-5,TRBD1,TRBV12-3/TRBV12-4,NA
CASSETASTVREQYF,TGTGCCAGCAGTGAGACCGCCTCAACAGTACGTGAGCAGTACTTC,TRBJ2-7,NA,TRBV6-1,NA
CASSIDYGYTF,TGTGCCAGCAGCATCGACTATGGCTACACCTTC,TRBJ1-2,NA,TRBV5-8,NA
CASSPRGGRSYEQYF,TGTGCCAGCAGCCCTCGGGGGGGGAGGAGCTACGAGCAGTACTTC,TRBJ2-7,TRBD2,TRBV7-9,few
CASSKRQDRGQFREQYF,TGTGCCAGCAGCAAGCGGCAGGACAGGGGACAGTTTAGAGAGCAGTACTTC,TRBJ2-7,NA,TRBV21-1,few
CASSLGRETGSGTEAFF,TGCGCCAGCAGCTTGGGCAGAGAGACAGGATCGGGCACTGAAGCTTTCTTT,TRBJ1-1,NA,TRBV5-1,NA
CASSAGASGGAAGETQYF,TGTGCCAGCAGTGCAGGGGCTAGCGGGGGGGCCGCTGGGGAGACCCAGTACTTC,TRBJ2-5,TRBD2,TRBV2,NA
CAISESRGLVHEQYF,TGTGCCATCAGTGAGTCCAGGGGACTAGTTCACGAGCAGTACTTC,TRBJ2-7,TRBD2,TRBV10-3,NA
CASSLDGGNYEQYF,TGCGCCAGCAGCTTGGACGGGGGAAACTACGAGCAGTACTTC,TRBJ2-7,NA,TRBV5-1,NA
CASSLGFSEQYF,TGTGCCAGCAGCTTGGGTTTCAGCGAGCAGTACTTC,TRBJ2-7,NA,TRBV5-5,NA
CASSSGQRGANEQFF,TGCGCCAGCAGCTCCGGTCAGCGGGGGGCGAATGAGCAGTTCTTC,TRBJ2-1,TRBD2,TRBV5-1,NA
CASSSAGTRGLETQYF,TGTGCCAGTAGTTCCGCCGGGACTAGAGGCTTAGAGACCCAGTACTTC,TRBJ2-5,TRBD2,TRBV19,once
CASSPTSGLGNEQFF,TGTGCCAGCAGCCCCACTAGCGGCCTGGGGAATGAGCAGTTCTTC,TRBJ2-1,TRBD2,TRBV5-8,NA
CASRREGLAETLLGNTQYF,TGCGCCAGCAGACGAGAGGGGCTAGCGGAGACTCTCCTGGGGAATACGCAGTATTTT,TRBJ2-3,TRBD2,TRBV10-1,NA
CASSLAGGVNTQYF,TGCGCCAGCAGCTTGGCCGGAGGGGTTAATACGCAGTATTTT,TRBJ2-3,NA,TRBV5-1,NA
CASSLVQGTGTYNSPLHF,TGCGCCAGCAGCTTGGTACAGGGAACTGGCACCTATAATTCACCCCTCCACTTT,TRBJ1-6,NA,TRBV5-1,NA
CASKTGRTDTQYF,TGTGCCAGCAAGACGGGTCGGACAGATACGCAGTATTTT,TRBJ2-3,NA,TRBV2,NA
CASRPGTSYEQYF,TGCGCCAGCAGACCCGGGACATCCTACGAGCAGTACTTC,TRBJ2-7,NA,TRBV5-1,NA
CASMRQGEETQYF,TGTGCCAGCATGAGACAGGGCGAGGAGACCCAGTACTTC,TRBJ2-5,TRBD1,TRBV6-5,once
CASSYTIREQGSGTFF,TGTGCCAGCAGTTACACCATTCGGGAACAGGGGAGTGGAACTTTCTTT,TRBJ1-1,TRBD1,TRBV6-5,NA
CASSWDSSSYNEQFF,TGTGCCAGCAGTTGGGACAGCAGCTCCTACAATGAGCAGTTCTTC,TRBJ2-1,TRBD1,TRBV2,NA
CASSLEWGGSNQPQHF,TGTGCCAGCAGCTTAGAATGGGGGGGTAGCAATCAGCCCCAGCATTTT,TRBJ1-5,NA,TRBV7-9,NA
CAILGRGPAYEQYF,TGTGCCATCCTCGGGCGGGGGCCCGCCTACGAGCAGTACTTC,TRBJ2-7,NA,TRBV6-5,NA
CASSLGGPRETQYF,TGTGCCAGCAGCTTAGGGGGCCCCCGGGAGACCCAGTACTTC,TRBJ2-5,NA,TRBV11-2,NA
CASSDSGGNYEQYF,TGTGCCAGCAGTGATAGCGGGGGAAATTACGAGCAGTACTTC,TRBJ2-7,TRBD2,TRBV2,NA
CASSPSGADEKLFF,TGTGCCAGCAGCCCAAGCGGGGCTGATGAAAAACTGTTTTTT,TRBJ1-4,NA,TRBV7-9,NA
CASSSMGGTEAFF,TGTGCCAGCAGTTCAATGGGAGGGACTGAAGCTTTCTTT,TRBJ1-1,NA,TRBV28,NA